This passage covers 25 T cell receptor beta chains from one sample sequenced in a study of glioma-infiltrating T cells after dendritic cell vaccination. Indicated time point: after dendritic cell vaccination, including at tumor progression/relapse. Data came from immunoSEQ multiplex PCR; TCRdb stores just in-frame clones and leaves some out. The table has approximately 50,000 clones, about nine tenths seen once. This material consisted of blood, taken after dendritic cell vaccination. Receptors originate from a human donor with glioblastoma.

This rearrangement joins TRBV28 to TRBJ2-3; 7 nucleotides agree with TRBD1. Germline CDR1 reads MDHEN; CDR2 reads SYDVKM. CDR3 size: 16 residues. With 7 bases clipped from V and 0 bases from J, the junction kept 10 bases outside the gene matches. In DNA form, the CDR3 reads TGTGCCAGCACCACCAGGTCCAGGGGGAGCACAGATACGCAGTATTTT. Translation: CASTTRSRGSTDTQYF.

This CDR3 reads CASSGHRGTGNTIYF. For the CDR3, the DNA is TGTGCCAGCAGCGGTCACAGGGGGACCGGAAACACCATATATTTT. The rearrangement links TRBV7-2 to TRBJ1-3; the match to TRBD1 covers 8 bases. Looked up from germline, CDR1 is SGHTA and CDR2 is FQGNSA. The CDR3 loop spans 15 amino acids. After removal of 5 bases from V and 4 bases from J, the junction contained 7 bases not matched to a gene.

This chain uses TRBV20-1 with TRBJ1-1; tentative D call: TRBD1 (6 bases). The V gene lost 6 bases and the J gene lost 6 bases, with 11 bases spanning the gap. Germline CDR1 reads DFQATT; CDR2 reads SNEGSKA (reference sequence). The CDR3 is 11 residues long. The DNA of the CDR3 is TGCAGTGCCCCACAGGGACCTGAAGCTTTCTTT. Residues: CSAPQGPEAFF.

The CDR3 sequence is CASAPRGTYNEQFF. In DNA form, the CDR3 reads TGTGCCAGTGCCCCCAGGGGAACCTACAATGAGCAGTTCTTC. The V gene is TRBV19, the J gene TRBJ2-1, with D possibly being TRBD1 (6 bases). The germline V gene has CDR1 LNHDA and CDR2 SQIVND (reference sequence). The CDR3 spans 14 residues. Trimming took off 8 bases at V and 2 bases at J, with 13 bases between the two ends.

V usage is TRBV5-6 and J usage is TRBJ1-1, with D hard to call. The V gene lost 4 bases and the J gene lost 1 base, with 20 bases spanning the gap. Germline V gene lookup returns CDR1 SGHDT and CDR2 YYEEEE. The CDR3 runs 17 residues. In DNA form, the CDR3 reads TGTGCCAGCAGCGGGCAACGGAGCGGATCAGGGAACACTGAAGCTTTCTTT. Protein product: CASSGQRSGSGNTEAFF.

The rearrangement joins TRBV18 to TRBJ2-7; 7 positions agree with TRBD2. CDR1 and CDR2 (germline): KGHSH, LQKENI. J lost 0 bases, V lost 5 bases, and 4 bases had no gene match. This CDR3 spans 14 amino acids. For the CDR3, the DNA is TGTGCCAGCTCAGGGGGGGTCAGCTCCTACGAGCAGTACTTC. Translated: CASSGGVSSYEQYF.

CDR3 nucleotides: TGTGCCAGCAGCCAGACCGCGGGGCCGTACGAGCAGTACTTC. Translating gives CASSQTAGPYEQYF. The chain combines TRBV7-2 with TRBJ2-7, with D possibly being TRBD2 (6 bases). Trimming stripped 5 bases from V and 4 bases from J, with 15 bases between. This CDR3 comprises 14 residues. Germline-derived CDR1 and CDR2 are SGHTA and FQGNSA.

This clone appeared a single time. The rearrangement links TRBV5-6 to TRBJ2-7; 9 nucleotides align to TRBD2. The CDR3 is made up of 14 amino acids. V dropped 0 bases and J dropped 6; count of bases not matched to a gene: 4. Germline CDR1 and CDR2: SGHDT and YYEEEE. The CDR3 is CASSLVAGAGEQYF. In DNA, the CDR3 is TGTGCCAGCAGCTTGGTAGCGGGAGCGGGCGAGCAGTACTTC.

The V call is TRBV18, the J call TRBJ2-7, with 9 bases aligning to TRBD2. The CDR3 runs to 14 residues. CDR1 and CDR2 (germline): KGHSH, LQKENI. The V and J ends lost 3 bases and 2 bases, in that order; junction bases with no gene match: 2. The CDR3 protein is CASSPAGGAYEQYF. CDR3 DNA sequence: TGTGCCAGCTCACCGGCGGGAGGGGCCTACGAGCAGTACTTC.

The chain links TRBV6-5 to TRBJ1-1; D may be TRBD1 (6 bases). The germline V and J ends were trimmed by 5 bases and 5 bases, with 12 bases remaining between them. CDR3 size: 13 residues. From germline, CDR1 is MNHEY and CDR2 SVGAGI. The CDR3 DNA sequence: TGTGCCAGCAGTCCCAGGGGTAGGACTGAAGCTTTCTTT. Amino acids: CASSPRGRTEAFF.

This chain connects TRBV27 to TRBJ2-7, with 12 bases identical to TRBD1. V shed 3 bases, J shed 4 bases, and the junction held 4 bases outside the gene matches. Germline CDR1 reads MNHEY; CDR2 reads SMNVEV (reference sequence). The CDR3 is made up of 15 amino acids. CDR3 amino acids: CASSLGQGAVYEQYF. The CDR3 coding sequence is TGTGCCAGCAGTTTGGGACAGGGGGCGGTATACGAGCAGTACTTC.

This clone appeared a few times. The chain's CDR3 is CASSTESGVTTSYNEQFF. As DNA, the CDR3 is TGTGCCAGCAGCACCGAATCAGGGGTCACTACCTCCTACAATGAGCAGTTCTTC. The chain joins TRBV9 to TRBJ2-1, with D possibly TRBD1 on 6 matching bases. Germline lookup yields CDR1 SGDLS and CDR2 YYNGEE. V lost 4 bases and J 0 bases, leaving 20 bases between the germline ends. The CDR3 runs to 18 residues.

J is TRBJ1-2 and V is TRBV7-3, with 9 bases identical to TRBD1. The CDR3 spans 14 residues. Germline V lookup: CDR1 SGHTA, CDR2 FQGTGA. V trimming: 0 bases; J trimming: 6 bases; junction bases outside the gene matches: 2. The CDR3 bases are TGTGCCAGCAGCTTAACGGGGACAGGGAATGGCTACACCTTC. This encodes CASSLTGTGNGYTF.

V and J are TRBV19 and TRBJ2-6; TRBD1 is a possible D gene (6 bases). V was trimmed by 3 bases and J by 4 bases, leaving 19 bases between them. The CDR3 extends over 18 amino acids. The germline gives CDR1 LNHDA, CDR2 SQIVND (reference sequence). The CDR3 sequence: CASSMGTPGAQGANVLTF. For the CDR3, the DNA is TGTGCCAGTAGTATGGGGACGCCAGGGGCGCAAGGGGCCAACGTCCTGACTTTC.

The rearrangement links TRBV6-6 to TRBJ2-7; 9 bases agree with TRBD1. Germline values: CDR1 MNHNY, CDR2 SVGAGI (reference sequence). The CDR3 contains 16 residues. V was clipped by 4 bases and J by 1 base; unmatched bases: 8. The CDR3 region has the DNA TGTGCCAGCAGTTTAACCGGGACAGGGATTTCCTACGAGCAGTACTTC. This encodes CASSLTGTGISYEQYF.

This clone was recorded once. The V call is TRBV28, the J call TRBJ1-3; D might be TRBD1 (5 bases). CDR1 is MDHEN and CDR2 is SYDVKM in the germline V gene. The CDR3 runs to 17 residues. V lost 3 bases, J lost 8 bases, and 23 bases lay in between. CDR3 protein: CASSFAPGPSRYHTIYF. The CDR3 DNA is TGTGCCAGCAGTTTCGCGCCAGGGCCGTCGCGGTACCACACCATATATTTT. The full variable domain, completed using reference TRBV28 and TRBJ1-3, is DVKVTQSSRYLVKRTGEKVFLECVQDMDHENMFWYRQDPGLGLRLIYFSYDVKMKEKGDIPEGYSVSREKKERFSLILESASTNQTSMYLCASSFAPGPSRYHTIYFGEGSWLTVV.

This clone was recorded only once. The V and J genes are TRBV28 and TRBJ2-1, with 8 nucleotides matching TRBD2. This CDR3 is built from 15 residues. Looked up from germline, CDR1 is MDHEN and CDR2 is SYDVKM. V shed 7 bases, J shed 7 bases, and the junction held 12 bases outside the gene matches. As DNA, the CDR3 is TGTGCCAGCAACTCGGGACTAGATGGGCGGAATGAGCAGTTCTTC. As protein: CASNSGLDGRNEQFF.

The V gene is TRBV5-6, the J gene TRBJ2-1, with TRBD1 matching 7 bases. The CDR3 extends over 16 amino acids. The J segment lost 8 bases and the V segment lost 5 bases, leaving 16 bases of the junction unmatched. In germline, CDR1 is SGHDT, CDR2 YYEEEE. CDR3 nucleotides: TGTGCCAGCAGTTTTGATCGAGGACAGGTAGTGGATGAGCAGTTCTTC. Encoded protein: CASSFDRGQVVDEQFF.

The chain carries TRBV5-1 and TRBJ1-4, with D maybe TRBD1 (5 bases). This CDR3 spans 14 amino acids. Trimming cost V 0 bases and J 8 bases, with 11 bases left between them. The germline V gene has CDR1 SGHRS and CDR2 YFSETQ. The CDR3 is CASSLEGVGEKLFF. The CDR3 DNA reads as TGCGCCAGCAGCTTGGAAGGGGTCGGCGAAAAACTGTTTTTT.

This clone has only one observation. Other DNA sequences in this sample translate to the same CDR3. V is TRBV5-1 and J is TRBJ2-1, with 10 bases lining up with TRBD1. In germline, CDR1 is SGHRS, CDR2 YFSETQ. Germline trimming cut 0 bases from V and 4 bases from J; bases unmatched to any gene: 1. The CDR3 is made up of 15 amino acids. CDR3 in amino acids: CASSLGGQGYNEQFF. The CDR3 DNA is TGCGCCAGCAGCTTGGGGGGACAGGGGTACAATGAGCAGTTCTTC.

CDR3 region: CASSRGGGRSDTEAFF. The CDR3 region has the DNA TGTGCCAGTAGTCGAGGGGGCGGAAGGTCGGACACTGAAGCTTTCTTT. The rearrangement joins TRBV19 to TRBJ1-1, with 7 bases fitting TRBD1. With V trimmed by 5 bases and J by 3 bases, 12 bases remained unmatched. CDR1 LNHDA and CDR2 SQIVND come from the germline V gene (reference sequence). The CDR3 length is 16 residues.

The gene calls are TRBV10-2 and TRBJ1-2; D remains ambiguous. Germline V gene data show CDR1 as WSHSY and CDR2 as SAAADI. Trimming took 3 bases from V and 6 from J, leaving 8 bases between them. This CDR3 contains 12 residues. CDR3 residues: CASSEGDNGYTF. The CDR3 DNA reads as TGCGCCAGCAGTGAAGGAGATAATGGCTACACCTTC.

V usage is TRBV2 and J usage is TRBJ1-6; D ambiguous. The CDR3 has 17 amino acids. Germline lookup yields CDR1 SNHLY and CDR2 FYNNEI. The V end lost 3 bases, the J end lost 0 bases, and 12 bases lay between the germline ends. The CDR3 nucleotides read TGTGCCAGCAGTGAGCAGACTGGCAGCTCCTATAATTCACCCCTCCACTTT. Translating gives CASSEQTGSSYNSPLHF.

The chain has TRBV27 and TRBJ2-2; D is ambiguous. With 3 bases removed from V and 5 bases from J, the gap between germline ends came to 4 bases. Germline V lookup: CDR1 MNHEY, CDR2 SMNVEV (reference sequence). The CDR3 contains 12 residues. This CDR3 is CASSLSTGELFF. For the CDR3, the DNA is TGTGCCAGCAGTTTGAGTACCGGGGAGCTGTTTTTT.

The rearrangement links TRBV9 to TRBJ1-3; D is possibly TRBD1 (5 bases). The ends were cut back, 1 base at V and 0 bases at J, with 11 bases in the middle. Per the germline V gene, CDR1 is SGDLS and CDR2 is YYNGEE. The CDR3 is 16 residues long. For the CDR3, the DNA is TGTGCCAGCAGCGTAAGTGGGCAGGGCTCTGGAAACACCATATATTTT. Translated, it gives CASSVSGQGSGNTIYF.